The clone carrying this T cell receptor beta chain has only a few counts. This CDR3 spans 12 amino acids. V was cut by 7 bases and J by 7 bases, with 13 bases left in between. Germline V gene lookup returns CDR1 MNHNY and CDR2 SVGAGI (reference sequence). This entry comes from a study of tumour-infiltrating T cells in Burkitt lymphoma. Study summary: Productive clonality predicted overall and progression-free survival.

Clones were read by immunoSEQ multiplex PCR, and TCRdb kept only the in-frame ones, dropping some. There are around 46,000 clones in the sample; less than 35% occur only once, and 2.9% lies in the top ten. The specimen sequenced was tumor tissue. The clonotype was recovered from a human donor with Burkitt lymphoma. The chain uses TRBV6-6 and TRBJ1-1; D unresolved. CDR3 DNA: TGTGCCAGCAAGCTACGGGGTATTGAAGCTTTCTTT. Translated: CASKLRGIEAFF.